This is a list of T cell receptor beta chains from one sample in a study of cytomegalovirus exposure and HLA in healthy donors. Repertoires were generated with immunoSEQ multiplex PCR, while TCRdb's copy carries only in-frame clones and drops some. The table records about 200,000 clones, around four fifths of them present only once. Sequenced material: PBMCs. Source of these receptors: a woman in her 50s in good health and CMV-seropositive. CDR3s include the opening cysteine and the closing phenylalanine or tryptophan. Each record gives: V gene, D gene, clone size, J gene, CDR3 DNA, CDR3 protein. D genes are given only for firm matches. Only part of the rows carry a size: once, few, many, or a class if the clone is expanded.

>TRBV18|.|once|TRBJ1-2
TGTGCCAGCTCACCATATAACTATGGCTACACCTTC
CASSPYNYGYTF
>TRBV6-5|TRBD1|few|TRBJ2-1
TGTGCCAGCAGCAGGGGGTCCTACAATGAGCAGTTCTTC
CASSRGSYNEQFF
>TRBV7-8|.|.|TRBJ2-2
TGTGCCAGCAGCTTAAGACTAGGCGGGAACCTGGCGGGGACCGGGGAGCTGTTTTTT
CASSLRLGGNLAGTGELFF
>TRBV28|TRBD2|.|TRBJ2-5
TGTGCCAGCAGTTTGGGCGGGAGGGCCCAAGAGACCCAGTACTTC
CASSLGGRAQETQYF
>TRBV15|TRBD1|.|TRBJ1-1
TGTGCCACCAGCAGAGACCCCATCGGGACAGGGGCGGAAGCTTTCTTT
CATSRDPIGTGAEAFF
>TRBV28|TRBD1|.|TRBJ1-2
TGTGCCAGCATCTCGACAGGGAGCCATGGCTACACCTTC
CASISTGSHGYTF
>TRBV9|.|.|TRBJ1-2
TGTGCCAGCAGCGGTGGGGGGGGCCTCAACTATGGCTACACCTTC
CASSGGGGLNYGYTF
>TRBV4-3|TRBD1|.|TRBJ1-1
TGCGCCAGCAGCCAAGGGCTAGGTCAGGGGGCGTACACTGAAGCTTTCTTT
CASSQGLGQGAYTEAFF
>TRBV5-8|.|.|TRBJ2-5
TGTGCCAGCAGCCCCGACATTAGGGGGCAAGAGACCCAGTACTTC
CASSPDIRGQETQYF
>TRBV11-2|TRBD2|.|TRBJ2-1
TGTGCCAGCAGCTGGACTAGCGGGGGGGCGGGTGAGCAGTTCTTC
CASSWTSGGAGEQFF
>TRBV5-4|.|once|TRBJ2-5
TGTGCCAGCAGCTTGGGGCAGACCGGAGGGGAGACCCAGTACTTC
CASSLGQTGGETQYF
>TRBV5-1|TRBD1|once|TRBJ2-3
TGCGCCAGCAGCATACAGGGGGCCCCAGATACGCAGTATTTT
CASSIQGAPDTQYF
>TRBV28|TRBD1|.|TRBJ2-1
TGTGCCAGCACCCGCCAGGGGGCGGCCTACAATGAGCAGTTCTTC
CASTRQGAAYNEQFF
>TRBV6-5|TRBD1|.|TRBJ1-5
TGTGCCAGCAACGGACAGGTCTGGGAGCCCCAGCATTTT
CASNGQVWEPQHF
>TRBV29-1|.|.|TRBJ1-2
TGCAGCGTTGAAGACAGGGGATGCTACACCTTC
CSVEDRGCYTF
>TRBV5-5|TRBD1|.|TRBJ1-2
TGTGCCAGCAGCTACGGACAGGGTCGATATGGCTACACCTTC
CASSYGQGRYGYTF
>TRBV18|TRBD2|once|TRBJ2-3
TGTGCCAGCTCACCGACTAGCGGGAGGACAGATACGCAGTATTTT
CASSPTSGRTDTQYF
>TRBV5-1|TRBD2|.|TRBJ2-3
TGCGCCAGCAGCTTGAGCGGGGGGGCCACAGATACGCAGTATTTT
CASSLSGGATDTQYF
>TRBV10-3|TRBD1|.|TRBJ1-1
TGTGCCATCACCCCAGGGGGCTGGAACACTGAAGCTTTCTTT
CAITPGGWNTEAFF
>TRBV5-1|TRBD1|once|TRBJ1-1
TGCGCCAGCAGCAGGACAGGGGTGAGCACTGAAGCTTTCTTT
CASSRTGVSTEAFF
>TRBV5-1|TRBD1|.|TRBJ1-3
TGCGCCAGCAGCTCTACAGGGGCTGGAAACACCATATATTTT
CASSSTGAGNTIYF
>TRBV4-3|TRBD1|.|TRBJ2-7
TGCGCCAGCAGCCAAGGGTTGGGACAGGTCTCCTACGAGCAGTACTTC
CASSQGLGQVSYEQYF
>TRBV28|TRBD2|.|TRBJ2-3
TGTGCCAGCAGTTCCCCTAGCGGGGGCACAGATACGCAGTATTTT
CASSSPSGGTDTQYF
>TRBV9|.|.|TRBJ2-1
TGTGCCAGCAGCGGTCCAGGAGGGATTTCCTACAATGAGCAGTTCTTC
CASSGPGGISYNEQFF
>TRBV5-4|TRBD1|.|TRBJ2-5
TGTGCCAGCAGCTCTCCAAGGGGGCGCGAGACCCAGTACTTC
CASSSPRGRETQYF
>TRBV5-1|TRBD2|.|TRBJ2-3
TGCGCCAGCAGCCGTGGGACTAGCGGGCAGAGGGATACGCAGTATTTT
CASSRGTSGQRDTQYF
>TRBV9|TRBD2|.|TRBJ2-1
TGTGCCAGCAGCGTAGCGTCCGGGAGGGCCTACAATGAGCAGTTCTTC
CASSVASGRAYNEQFF
>TRBV11-2|.|.|TRBJ2-7
TGTGCCAGCAGCACACTCAGGGTTAGCCTCTACGAGCAGTACTTC
CASSTLRVSLYEQYF
>TRBV6-6|TRBD2|.|TRBJ2-1
TGTGCCAGCAGTCGCCGGACTAGCGGGAAACTTGAGCAGTTCTTC
CASSRRTSGKLEQFF
>TRBV25-1|.|.|TRBJ2-3
TGTGCCAGCAGTGAACTGGGCAGCACAGATACGCAGTATTTT
CASSELGSTDTQYF
>TRBV2|TRBD1|.|TRBJ2-1
TGTGCCAGCAGTGAGACGGCACAGGGGAAGAGTGAGCAGTTCTTC
CASSETAQGKSEQFF
>TRBV18|TRBD1|.|TRBJ2-1
TGTGCCAGCTCACCGCTTTCACACAGGGGGAGCTCCTACAATGAGCAGTTCTTC
CASSPLSHRGSSYNEQFF
>TRBV19|TRBD1|few|TRBJ1-5
TGTGCCAGTAGTCCCTCTAAAACGACAGGGCTCCAGCATTTT
CASSPSKTTGLQHF
>TRBV11-2|.|.|TRBJ1-2
TGTGCCAGCAGCTTAGATCACGGTGTTGGTGGCTACACCTTC
CASSLDHGVGGYTF
>TRBV18|.|.|TRBJ2-5
TGTGCCAGCTCACCAGGCAGGGAAGAGACCCAGTACTTC
CASSPGREETQYF
>TRBV28|.|once|TRBJ2-1
TGTGCCAGCGGTACAGTACTCTACAATGAGCAGTTCTTC
CASGTVLYNEQFF
>TRBV10-2|.|few|TRBJ2-3
TGCGCCAGCAGTCAACAGGGTGGGGCAGATACGCAGTATTTT
CASSQQGGADTQYF
>TRBV28|.|.|TRBJ1-5
TGTGCCAGCACTAAAAGCACAGGGCGAGTCAATCAGCCCCAGCATTTT
CASTKSTGRVNQPQHF
>TRBV19|TRBD2|.|TRBJ2-3
TGTGCCAGTAGTATAGGGACTAGGGATACGCAGTATTTT
CASSIGTRDTQYF
>TRBV6-6|.|.|TRBJ1-5
TGTGCCAGCAGTCAGGTCCGGGAGGGGAGCAATCAGCCCCAGCATTTT
CASSQVREGSNQPQHF
>TRBV5-6|.|.|TRBJ2-6
TGTGCCAGCAGCATAGGTTCCCTCTCTGGGGCCAACGGCCTGACTTTC
CASSIGSLSGANGLTF
>TRBV28|TRBD1|.|TRBJ1-5
TGTGCCAGCAGATCGGGACAGGGAGGCAATCAGCCCCAGCATTTT
CASRSGQGGNQPQHF
>TRBV4-1|.|once|TRBJ2-1
TGCGCCAGCAGCCAAGGATCGTTTCTAATACCGGGGTCGCAGTTCTTC
CASSQGSFLIPGSQFF
>TRBV5-4|TRBD1|.|TRBJ1-1
TGTGCCAGCAGCTTGGCCTCTAACAGGGGAAGAATCGGTGAAGCTTTCTTT
CASSLASNRGRIGEAFF
>TRBV5-1|.|.|TRBJ2-3
TGCGCCAGCAGTGACGACAGCAGCACAGATACGCAGTATTTT
CASSDDSSTDTQYF
>TRBV27|TRBD2|.|TRBJ2-2
TGTGCCAGCAGTTTCTCGCTAGCGGGGGGACCCACCGGGGAGCTGTTTTTT
CASSFSLAGGPTGELFF
>TRBV19|.|.|TRBJ2-7
TGTGCCAGTAGTATCCGTAGGGGTCTTAGCTCCTACGAGCAGTACTTC
CASSIRRGLSSYEQYF
>TRBV6-1|.|.|TRBJ2-5
TGTGCCAGCATGGAGTTCGAGACCCAGTACTTC
CASMEFETQYF
>TRBV13|.|once|TRBJ2-6
TGTGCCAGCAGCCCAAGGGGAGGCTCTGGGGCCAACGTCCTGACTTTC
CASSPRGGSGANVLTF
>TRBV7-9|.|.|TRBJ1-2
TGTGCCAGCACCCTATCGACAGGAGCTAACTATGGCTACACCTTC
CASTLSTGANYGYTF
>TRBV7-9|.|once|TRBJ1-6
TGTGCCAGCAGCTTAGCGCATGGGACTGGGGATTCACCCCTCCACTTT
CASSLAHGTGDSPLHF
>TRBV4-1|.|.|TRBJ2-7
TGCGCCAGCAGCCAAGATAACCAGGGGAACTACGAGCAGTACTTC
CASSQDNQGNYEQYF
>TRBV7-2|.|.|TRBJ2-1
TGTGCCAGCAGCTTACTGAGCTCCTACAATGAGCAGTTCTTC
CASSLLSSYNEQFF
>TRBV13|.|few|TRBJ2-3
TGTGCCAGCAGGTATACTAGCACAGATACGCAGTATTTT
CASRYTSTDTQYF
>TRBV7-2|.|.|TRBJ2-7
TGTGCCAGCAGCTTTCTCCCGGGCCCTGGAGGTGAGCAGTACTTC
CASSFLPGPGGEQYF
>TRBV5-6|TRBD2|.|TRBJ2-4
TGTGCCAGCAGCACACTGAGCGGGAAAGCCAAAAACAGTCAGTACTTC
CASSTLSGKAKNSQYF
>TRBV19|TRBD1|.|TRBJ1-2
TGTGCCAGTAGTCCCCAGGGGGCATTTGGCTACACCTTC
CASSPQGAFGYTF
>TRBV29-1|.|.|TRBJ1-4
TGCAGCGTTGCCCGGAATGAAAAACTGTTTTTT
CSVARNEKLFF
>TRBV6-6|.|.|TRBJ2-7
TGTGCCAGCAGTTACGGCGGGCCGACCTACGAGCAGTACTTC
CASSYGGPTYEQYF
>TRBV7-7|TRBD1|once|TRBJ2-3
TGTGCTAGCAGCCCGGGACAGGTTATCACAGATACGCAGTATTTT
CASSPGQVITDTQYF